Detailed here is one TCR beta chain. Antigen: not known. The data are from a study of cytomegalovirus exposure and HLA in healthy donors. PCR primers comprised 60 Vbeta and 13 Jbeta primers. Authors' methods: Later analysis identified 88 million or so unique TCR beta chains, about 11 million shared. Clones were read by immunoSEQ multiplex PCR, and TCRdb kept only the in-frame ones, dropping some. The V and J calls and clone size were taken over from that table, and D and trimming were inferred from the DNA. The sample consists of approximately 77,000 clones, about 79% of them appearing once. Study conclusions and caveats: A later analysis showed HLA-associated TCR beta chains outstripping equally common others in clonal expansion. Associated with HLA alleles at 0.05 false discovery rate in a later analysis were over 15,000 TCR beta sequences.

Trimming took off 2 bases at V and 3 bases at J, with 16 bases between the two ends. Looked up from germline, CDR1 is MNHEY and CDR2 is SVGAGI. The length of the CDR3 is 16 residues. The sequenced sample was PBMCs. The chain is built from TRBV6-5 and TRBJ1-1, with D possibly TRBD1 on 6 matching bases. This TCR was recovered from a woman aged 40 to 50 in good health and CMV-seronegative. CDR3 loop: CASSYGGSRGDTEAFF. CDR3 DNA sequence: TGTGCCAGCAGTTACGGGGGCTCGCGGGGGGACACTGAAGCTTTCTTT.